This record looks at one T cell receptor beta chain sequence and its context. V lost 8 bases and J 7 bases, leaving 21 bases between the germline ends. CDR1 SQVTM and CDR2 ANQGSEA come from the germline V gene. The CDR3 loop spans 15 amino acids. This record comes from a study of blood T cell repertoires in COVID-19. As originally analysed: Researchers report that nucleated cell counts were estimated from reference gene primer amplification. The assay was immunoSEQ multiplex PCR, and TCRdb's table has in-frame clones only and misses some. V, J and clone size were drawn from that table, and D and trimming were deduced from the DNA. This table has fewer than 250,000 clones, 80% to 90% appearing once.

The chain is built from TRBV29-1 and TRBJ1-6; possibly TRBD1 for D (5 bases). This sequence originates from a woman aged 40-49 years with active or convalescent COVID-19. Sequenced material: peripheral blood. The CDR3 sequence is CSYREDTNPNSPLHF. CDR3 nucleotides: TGCAGCTACCGCGAGGACACAAATCCGAATTCACCCCTCCACTTT.